This passage covers 11 T cell receptor beta chains from one sample sequenced in a study of tumor and adjacent non-tumor tissue in lung cancer. Three rounds of nested PCR, following a modified ARM-PCR protocol, produced the TCRbeta library. TCRdb re-derived calls from the multiplex PCR reads in MiXCR, one entry per CDR3 protein. Of approximately 120,000 distinct CDR3 sequences listed, roughly 80% are singletons. RNA was extracted from bulk tissue without any cell sorting. The material sequenced was lung tumor tissue. The source is an older woman with non-small cell lung cancer.

The chain couples TRBV29-1 to TRBJ1-1, with D hard to call. The germline CDR1 and CDR2 sequences are SQVTM and ANQGSEA. This CDR3 has 14 residues. Between the trimmed V and J ends, which lost 1 base and 1 base, there was a span of 10 bases. This CDR3 is CSVEGKAANTEAFF. The CDR3 DNA reads as TGCAGCGTTGAAGGGAAGGCAGCGAACACTGAAGCTTTCTTT. The full variable domain, with the rest looked up from reference TRBV29-1 and TRBJ1-1, is SAVISQKPSRDICQRGTSLTIQCQVDSQVTMMFWYRQQPGQSLTLIATANQGSEATYESGFVIDKFPISRPNLTFSTLTVSNMSPEDSSIYLCSVEGKAANTEAFFGQGTRLTVV.

Remarks on this clonotype: This sequence may be a read error, since a much larger clone differs from it by one base. The chain combines TRBV12-3 or TRBV12-4 with TRBJ1-1, with D unclear. The CDR3 length is 11 residues. The CDR3, as DNA: TGTGACAGCAGTGACCGCTCACGAGCTTTCTTT. Amino acid sequence: CDSSDRSRAFF.

Turning to this clonotype: The conserved closing phenylalanine or tryptophan is absent in this CDR3, likely reflecting a read error. This sequence joins TRBV4-2 and TRBJ2-3; D uncertain. Germline lookup yields CDR1 LGHNA and CDR2 YNFKEQ. CDR3 length: 15 residues. V was shortened by 3 bases and J by 0 bases, with 10 bases between the two germline ends. CDR3 sequence reads: CASSHLGGSTDTQYL. The CDR3 nucleotides read TGTGCCAGCAGCCATCTTGGCGGAAGCACAGATACGCAGTATTTG.

V and J are TRBV20-1 and TRBJ1-5, with 8 bases that match TRBD1. The closer fit of TRBJ2-3 to the DNA end suggests the J call may be wrong. CDR1 DFQATT and CDR2 SNEGSKA come from the germline V gene (reference sequence). CDR3 size: 18 residues. The CDR3 DNA reads as TGCAGTGCCCTGGTTGCGGACAGGGCTCTAACTCGAGATCAGCGCCAGTATTTT. Its protein product is CSALVADRALTRDQRQYF.

Note on this clonotype: This may be a read error, as it is one base from a much larger clone. The DNA of the CDR3 is TGTGCCAGCAGTGAATGGGCGTCTTACGGCTACACCTTC. Protein: CASSEWASYGYTF. This sequence joins TRBV6-1 and TRBJ1-2; D unresolved. The CDR3 sequence is 13 residues long. The V gene lost 2 bases and the J gene lost 8 bases, with 12 bases spanning the gap. Germline V lookup: CDR1 MNHNS, CDR2 SASEGT.

The chain uses TRBV4-1 and TRBJ2-1; 11 nucleotides match TRBD2. Germline values: CDR1 MGHRA, CDR2 YSYEKL. Losses at the gene ends were 7 bases for V and 6 bases for J; bases not matched to a gene: 11. CDR3 length: 16 amino acids. In DNA, the CDR3 is TGCGCCAGCAACCGCCCAGCTAGCGGGGGGTCCAATGAGCAGTTCTTC. This gives the protein CASNRPASGGSNEQFF.

Of note for this clonotype: Being one base from a much bigger clone, this may be a read error. V usage is TRBV20-1 and J usage is TRBJ2-7, with D perhaps being TRBD1 or TRBD2 (5 bases each). Germline CDR1 reads DFQATT; CDR2 reads SNEGSKA (reference sequence). This CDR3 is built from 15 residues. CDR3 nucleotides: TGCAATGCTAGGGAATTAGGACGGGATAGGGGCGAGCAGTACTTC. Amino acid sequence: CNARELGRDRGEQYF.

Concerning this clonotype itself: With a much larger clone just one base away, this may be a read error. The J gene is TRBJ2-5, the V gene TRBV12-5; 8 nucleotides agree with TRBD2. V gave up 4 bases and J gave up 2 bases; unmatched junction bases: 9. CDR3 length: 16 residues. Germline CDR1 is LGHNT and CDR2 is FRNRAP. CDR3 sequence reads: CASGSWLTGGQETQYF. The CDR3 DNA follows: TGTGCTAGTGGTTCATGGCTGACGGGAGGGCAAGAGACCCAGTACTTC.

Regarding this clonotype: A read error is likely, as this CDR3 ends without the conserved phenylalanine or tryptophan. The rearrangement joins TRBV6-2 or TRBV6-3 to TRBJ2-1; possibly TRBD1 for D (5 bases). CDR1 is MNHEY and CDR2 is SVGEGT in the germline V gene. The CDR3 contains 16 residues. The chain's CDR3 is CASNTQGVRVYNEQFL. The CDR3 DNA sequence: TGTGCCAGCAATACCCAAGGGGTAAGGGTCTACAATGAACAGTTCTTA.

This clonotype was picked up one time. This chain links TRBV11-3 with TRBJ1-6; TRBD1 matches at 7 bases. CDR1 is SGHNT, CDR2 YENEEA, per germline. V shed 5 bases and J 6 bases; nucleotides not matched to a gene: 19. The CDR3 totals 19 residues. The CDR3 coding sequence is TGTGCCAGCAGCACGGTCAGGGGGAGTTTCTTTAGACTTAATTCACCCCTCCACTTT. It is translated as CASSTVRGSFFRLNSPLHF.

A remark on this clonotype: Given the absence of the conserved phenylalanine or tryptophan at the CDR3 end, a read error is likely. This rearrangement joins TRBV11-2 to TRBJ1-6; 8 nucleotides match TRBD1. Germline loops: CDR1 SGHAT, CDR2 FQNNGV. Trimming cost V 5 bases and J 9 bases; bases outside gene matches: 9. CDR3 length equals 15 residues. The CDR3 sequence is CASSRQRQGPSPLHY. CDR3 nucleotide sequence: TGTGCCAGCAGCCGTCAACGACAGGGGCCTTCACCCCTCCACTAT.